This paragraph reports one T cell receptor beta chain. Which antigen it targets is not known. No base qualities exist here, and no much larger clone lies one base off it. Receptors were amplified or captured by RT-PCR. Sequencing used a NextSeq 550. In TCRdb, the public reads were trimmed at Q25 with fastp and aligned with MiXCR, with productive beta chains retained. Rows merge per CDR3 protein into single entries with the most common DNA and genes. This sample is represented by about 40,000 distinct CDR3 sequences; more than 30% of them were singletons. The ten largest clones take up about two thirds of the sample. The data are from a study of patients and donors after allogeneic stem cell transplantation (dated by TCRdb to 2020 to 2021). CDR1 and CDR2, looked up from the germline V gene, are MNHEY and SVGAGI. From the cysteine up to the phenylalanine, the CDR3 has a length of 14 residues. The read is trimmed to its CDR3 DNA, 42 bases read in frame from base 1. The germline ends are 15 bases apart after V is trimmed by 7 bases and J by 2 bases.

This clonotype was obtained from a human donor who was either an allogeneic HSCT recipient or a stem cell or donor lymphocyte infusion donor (not recorded which). It is not recorded whose cells these are; they may come from a transplant donor. The sequenced material came from blood, either unsorted or a sorted T cell fraction (not recorded which). The chain links TRBV6-5 with TRBJ2-7; too little of a D gene remains to name it. The nucleotide sequence is given as TGTGCCAGCACCAGTCCGGCCAGCCCCTACGAGCAGTACTTC. Translation gives CASTSPASPYEQYF.